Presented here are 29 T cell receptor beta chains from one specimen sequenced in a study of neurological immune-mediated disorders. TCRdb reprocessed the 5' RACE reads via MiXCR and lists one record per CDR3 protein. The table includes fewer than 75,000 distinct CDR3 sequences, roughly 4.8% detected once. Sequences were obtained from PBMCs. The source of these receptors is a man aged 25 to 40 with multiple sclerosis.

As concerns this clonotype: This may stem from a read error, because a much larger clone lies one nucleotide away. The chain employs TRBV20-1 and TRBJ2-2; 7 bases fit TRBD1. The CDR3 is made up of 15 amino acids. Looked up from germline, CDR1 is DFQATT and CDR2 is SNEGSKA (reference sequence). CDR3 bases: TGCAGTGCTAGAGAGGTTAACAGGGGTACCGGGGTGCTGTTTTTT. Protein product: CSAREVNRGTGVLFF.

The CDR3 DNA follows: TGCAGTGCCAGTACCGGGACCCACACTGAAGCTTTCTTT. It translates to CSASTGTHTEAFF. The chain couples TRBV20-1 to TRBJ1-1; D perhaps matches TRBD1 (5 bases). This CDR3 contains 13 residues. V was cut by 6 bases and J by 3 bases, with 14 bases left in between. CDR1 is DFQATT, CDR2 SNEGSKA, per germline (reference sequence).

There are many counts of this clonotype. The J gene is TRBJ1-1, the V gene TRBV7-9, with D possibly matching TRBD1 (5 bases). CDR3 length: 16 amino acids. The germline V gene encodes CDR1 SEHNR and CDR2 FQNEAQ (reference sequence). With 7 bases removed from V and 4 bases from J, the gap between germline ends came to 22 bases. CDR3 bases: TGTGCCAGCACCACCCCCAGGGACGGGAGACCCACTGAAGCTTTCTTT. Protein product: CASTTPRDGRPTEAFF.

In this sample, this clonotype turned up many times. CDR3 region: CASSFTHEGYTF. CDR3 in DNA: TGCGCCAGCAGCTTTACTCATGAGGGCTACACCTTC. This sequence joins TRBV5-1 and TRBJ1-2; D gene uncertain. Germline V gene sequence: CDR1 SGHRS, CDR2 YFSETQ. V lost 2 bases, J lost 8 bases, and 10 bases lay in between. This CDR3 has 12 residues.

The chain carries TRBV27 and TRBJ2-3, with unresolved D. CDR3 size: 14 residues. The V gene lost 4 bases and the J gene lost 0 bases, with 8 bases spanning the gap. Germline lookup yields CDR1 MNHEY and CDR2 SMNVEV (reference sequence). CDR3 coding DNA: TGTGCCAGCAGTTCATACTCTAGCACAGATACGCAGTATTTT. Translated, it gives CASSSYSSTDTQYF.

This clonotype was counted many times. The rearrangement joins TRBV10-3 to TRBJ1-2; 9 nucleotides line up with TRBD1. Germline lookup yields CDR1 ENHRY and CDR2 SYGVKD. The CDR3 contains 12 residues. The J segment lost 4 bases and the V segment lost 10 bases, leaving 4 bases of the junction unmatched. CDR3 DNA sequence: TGTGCCACTCCGGGACAGGGCTATGGCTACACCTTC. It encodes CATPGQGYGYTF.

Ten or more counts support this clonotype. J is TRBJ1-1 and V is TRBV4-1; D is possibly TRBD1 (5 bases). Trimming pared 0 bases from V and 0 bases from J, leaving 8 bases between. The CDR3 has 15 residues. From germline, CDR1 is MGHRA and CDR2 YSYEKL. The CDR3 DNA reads TGCGCCAGCAGCCAAGAACAGGCCCTGAACACTGAAGCTTTCTTT. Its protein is CASSQEQALNTEAFF.

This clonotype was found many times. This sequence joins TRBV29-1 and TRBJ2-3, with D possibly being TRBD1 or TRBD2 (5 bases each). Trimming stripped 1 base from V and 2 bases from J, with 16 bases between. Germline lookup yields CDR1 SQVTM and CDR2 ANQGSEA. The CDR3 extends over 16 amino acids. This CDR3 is CSVEGGEGPFTDTQYF. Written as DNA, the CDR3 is TGCAGCGTTGAAGGCGGCGAGGGACCGTTCACAGATACGCAGTATTTT.

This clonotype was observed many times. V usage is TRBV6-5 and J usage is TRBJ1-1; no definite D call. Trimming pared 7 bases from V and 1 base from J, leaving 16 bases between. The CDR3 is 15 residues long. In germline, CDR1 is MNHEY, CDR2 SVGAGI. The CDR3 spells CASNLGGQTNTEAFF. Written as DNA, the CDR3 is TGTGCCAGCAACCTCGGTGGGCAGACGAACACTGAAGCTTTCTTT.

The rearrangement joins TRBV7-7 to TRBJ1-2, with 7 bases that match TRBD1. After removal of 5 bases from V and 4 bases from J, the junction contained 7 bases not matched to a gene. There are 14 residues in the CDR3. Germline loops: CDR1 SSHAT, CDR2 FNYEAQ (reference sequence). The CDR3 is CASSPIAGGYGYTF. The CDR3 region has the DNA TGTGCCAGCAGCCCTATCGCAGGGGGCTATGGCTACACCTTC.

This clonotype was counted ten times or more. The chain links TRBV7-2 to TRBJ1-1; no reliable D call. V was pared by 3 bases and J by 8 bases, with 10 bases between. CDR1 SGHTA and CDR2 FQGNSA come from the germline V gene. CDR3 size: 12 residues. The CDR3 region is CASSFNQGEAFF. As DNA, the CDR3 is TGTGCCAGCAGCTTTAACCAAGGGGAAGCTTTCTTT.

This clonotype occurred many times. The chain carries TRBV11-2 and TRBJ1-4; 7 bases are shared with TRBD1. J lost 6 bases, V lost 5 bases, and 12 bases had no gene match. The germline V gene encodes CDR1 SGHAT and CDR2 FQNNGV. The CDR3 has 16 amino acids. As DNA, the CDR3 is TGTGCCAGCAGCCCCTCTGACAGGGAGAACGATGAAAAACTGTTTTTT. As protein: CASSPSDRENDEKLFF.

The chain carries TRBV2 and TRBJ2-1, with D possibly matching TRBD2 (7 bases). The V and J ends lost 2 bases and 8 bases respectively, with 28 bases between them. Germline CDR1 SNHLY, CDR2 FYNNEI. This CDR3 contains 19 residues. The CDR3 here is CASSEMGSRLIGGGDEQFF. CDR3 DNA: TGTGCCAGCAGTGAAATGGGTTCGCGTCTTATAGGCGGGGGCGATGAGCAGTTCTTC.

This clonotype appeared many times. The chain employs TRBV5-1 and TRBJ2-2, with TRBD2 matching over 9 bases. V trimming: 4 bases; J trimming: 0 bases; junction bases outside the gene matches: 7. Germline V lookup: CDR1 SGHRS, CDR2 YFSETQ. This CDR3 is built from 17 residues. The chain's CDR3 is CASSPNSGGPNTGELFF. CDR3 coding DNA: TGCGCCAGCAGCCCAAATAGCGGGGGCCCGAACACCGGGGAGCTGTTTTTT.

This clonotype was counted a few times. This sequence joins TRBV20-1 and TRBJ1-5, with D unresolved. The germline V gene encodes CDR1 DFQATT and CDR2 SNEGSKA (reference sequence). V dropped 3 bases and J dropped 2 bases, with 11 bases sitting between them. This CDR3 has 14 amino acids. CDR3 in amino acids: CSASAGMGNQPQHF. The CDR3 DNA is TGCAGTGCTAGCGCGGGGATGGGCAATCAGCCCCAGCATTTT.

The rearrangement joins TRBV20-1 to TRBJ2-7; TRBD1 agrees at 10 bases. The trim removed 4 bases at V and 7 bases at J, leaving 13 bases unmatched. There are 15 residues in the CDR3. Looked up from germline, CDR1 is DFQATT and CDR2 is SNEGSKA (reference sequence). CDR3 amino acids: CSANGGDRGGEEQYF. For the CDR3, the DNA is TGCAGTGCTAACGGTGGGGACAGGGGAGGGGAAGAGCAGTACTTC.

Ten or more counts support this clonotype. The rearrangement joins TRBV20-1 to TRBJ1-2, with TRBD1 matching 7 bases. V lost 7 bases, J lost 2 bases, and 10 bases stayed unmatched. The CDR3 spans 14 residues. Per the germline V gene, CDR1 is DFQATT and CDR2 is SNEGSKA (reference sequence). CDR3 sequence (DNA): TGCAGTGTCCAGGGGGGGGAGAGGAACTATGGCTACACCTTC. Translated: CSVQGGERNYGYTF.

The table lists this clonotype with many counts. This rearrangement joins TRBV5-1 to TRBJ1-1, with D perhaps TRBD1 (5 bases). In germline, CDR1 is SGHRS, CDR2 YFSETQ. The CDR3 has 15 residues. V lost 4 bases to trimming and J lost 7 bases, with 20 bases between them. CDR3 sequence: CASSLDGTLTIEAFF. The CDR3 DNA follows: TGCGCCAGCAGCCTGGACGGGACGTTGACAATTGAAGCTTTCTTT. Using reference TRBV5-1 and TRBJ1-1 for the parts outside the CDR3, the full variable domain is KAGVTQTPRYLIKTRGQQVTLSCSPISGHRSVSWYQQTPGQGLQFLFEYFSETQRNKGNFPGRFSGRQFSNSRSEMNVSTLELGDSALYLCASSLDGTLTIEAFFGQGTRLTVV.

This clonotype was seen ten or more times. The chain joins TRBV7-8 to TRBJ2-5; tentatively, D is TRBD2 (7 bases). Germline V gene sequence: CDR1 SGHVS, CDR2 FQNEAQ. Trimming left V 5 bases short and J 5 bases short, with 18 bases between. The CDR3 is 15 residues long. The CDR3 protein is CASSRVWGGGETQYF. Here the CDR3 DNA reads TGTGCCAGCAGCCGCGTTTGGGGGGGCGGGGAGACCCAGTACTTC.

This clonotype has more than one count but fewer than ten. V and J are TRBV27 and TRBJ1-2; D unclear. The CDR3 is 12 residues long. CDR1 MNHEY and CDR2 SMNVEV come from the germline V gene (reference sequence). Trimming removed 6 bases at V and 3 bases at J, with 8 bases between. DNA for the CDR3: TGTGCCAGCAGCGGAGACCACTATGGCTACACCTTC. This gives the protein CASSGDHYGYTF.

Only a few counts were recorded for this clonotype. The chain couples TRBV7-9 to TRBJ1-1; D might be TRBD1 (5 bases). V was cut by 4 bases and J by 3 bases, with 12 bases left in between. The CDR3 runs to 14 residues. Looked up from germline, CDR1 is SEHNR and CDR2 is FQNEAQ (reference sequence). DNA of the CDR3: TGTGCCAGCAGCTCGCTTAGGGGCTACACTGAAGCTTTCTTT. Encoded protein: CASSSLRGYTEAFF.

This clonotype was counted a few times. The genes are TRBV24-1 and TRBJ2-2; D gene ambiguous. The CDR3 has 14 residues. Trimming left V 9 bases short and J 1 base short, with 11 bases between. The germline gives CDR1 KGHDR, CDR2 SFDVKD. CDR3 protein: CATGRKGNTGELFF. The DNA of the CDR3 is TGTGCCACCGGTCGCAAAGGGAACACCGGGGAGCTGTTTTTT.

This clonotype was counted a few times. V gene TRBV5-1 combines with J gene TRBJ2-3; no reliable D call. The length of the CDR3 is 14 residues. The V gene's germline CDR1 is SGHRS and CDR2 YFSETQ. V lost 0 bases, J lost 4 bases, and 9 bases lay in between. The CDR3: CASSLGFDADTQYF. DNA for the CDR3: TGCGCCAGCAGCTTGGGCTTTGACGCAGATACGCAGTATTTT.

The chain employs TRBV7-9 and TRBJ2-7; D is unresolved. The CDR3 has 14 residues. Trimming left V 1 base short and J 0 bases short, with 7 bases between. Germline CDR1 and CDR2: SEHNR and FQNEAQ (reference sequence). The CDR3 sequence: CASSLVAASYEQYF. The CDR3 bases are TGTGCCAGCAGCTTAGTGGCTGCCTCCTACGAGCAGTACTTC.

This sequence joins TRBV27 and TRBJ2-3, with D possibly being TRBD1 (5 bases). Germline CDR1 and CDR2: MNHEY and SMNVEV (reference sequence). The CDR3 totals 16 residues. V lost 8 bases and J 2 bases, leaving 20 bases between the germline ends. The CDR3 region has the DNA TGTGCCAGCCTACCCAGGGCCTGGTCAATCACAGATACGCAGTATTTT. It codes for CASLPRAWSITDTQYF.

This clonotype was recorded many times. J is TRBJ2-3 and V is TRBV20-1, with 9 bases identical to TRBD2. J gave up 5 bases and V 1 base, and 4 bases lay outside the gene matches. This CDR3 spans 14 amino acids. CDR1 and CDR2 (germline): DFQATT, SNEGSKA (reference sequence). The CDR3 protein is CSARGGGAGDTQYF. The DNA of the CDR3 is TGCAGTGCTAGAGGCGGGGGGGCAGGAGATACGCAGTATTTT.

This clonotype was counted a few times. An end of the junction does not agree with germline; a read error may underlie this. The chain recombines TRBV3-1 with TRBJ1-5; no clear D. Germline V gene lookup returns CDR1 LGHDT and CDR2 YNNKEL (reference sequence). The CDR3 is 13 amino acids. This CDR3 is CASSRGSNQPQNF. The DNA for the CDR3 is TGTGCCAGCAGCCGCGGCAGCAATCAGCCCCAGAATTTT.

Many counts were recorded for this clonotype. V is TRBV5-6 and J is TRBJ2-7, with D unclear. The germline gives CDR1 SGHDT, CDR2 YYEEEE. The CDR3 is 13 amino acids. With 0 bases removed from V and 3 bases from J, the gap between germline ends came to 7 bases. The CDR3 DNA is TGTGCCAGCAGCTTGGCGGGCTACTACGAGCAGTACGTC. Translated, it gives CASSLAGYYEQYV.

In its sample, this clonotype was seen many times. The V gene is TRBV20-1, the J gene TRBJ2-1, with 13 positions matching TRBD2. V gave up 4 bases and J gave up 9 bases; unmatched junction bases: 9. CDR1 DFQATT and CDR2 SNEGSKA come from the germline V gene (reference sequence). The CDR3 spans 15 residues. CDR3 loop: CSANPTSGGPGEQFF. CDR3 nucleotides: TGCAGTGCTAACCCGACTAGCGGGGGGCCCGGTGAGCAGTTCTTC.